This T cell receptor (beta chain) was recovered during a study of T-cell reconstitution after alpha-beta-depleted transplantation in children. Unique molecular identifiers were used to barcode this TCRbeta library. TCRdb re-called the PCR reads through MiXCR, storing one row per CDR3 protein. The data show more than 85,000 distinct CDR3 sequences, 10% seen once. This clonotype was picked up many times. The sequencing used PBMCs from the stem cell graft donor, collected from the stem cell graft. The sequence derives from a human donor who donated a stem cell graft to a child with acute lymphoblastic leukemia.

CDR3 amino acids: CASSEIVGELFF. In nucleotides, the CDR3 is TGTGCCAGCAGTGAGATCGTCGGGGAGCTGTTTTTT. This rearrangement joins TRBV12-3 or TRBV12-4 to TRBJ2-2; D unclear. V was shortened by 5 bases and J by 7 bases, with 8 bases between the two germline ends. The CDR3 totals 12 residues.